The next 32 T cell receptor beta chains were all read from a single sample in a study of blood T cell repertoires in COVID-19. Generated by immunoSEQ multiplex PCR, the TCRdb table keeps only in-frame clones and is missing some. This sample carries roughly 280,000 clones, under 90% of them seen once, and the ten largest clones take approximately 4%. Sequenced sample: peripheral blood. These TCRs come from a man in his 60s with acute or convalescent COVID-19.

The J gene is TRBJ2-3, the V gene TRBV12-3 or TRBV12-4; D gene uncertain. V gave up 6 bases and J gave up 3 bases, with 4 bases separating them. This CDR3 has 11 residues. CDR3 sequence reads: CASRRTDTQYF. Written as DNA, the CDR3 is TGTGCCAGCAGGCGGACAGATACGCAGTATTTT.

The chain has TRBV3-1 (or the pseudogene TRBV3-2) and TRBJ1-3, with D perhaps matching TRBD1 (5 bases). Looked up from germline, CDR1 is LGHDT and CDR2 is YNNKEL (reference sequence). Between the trimmed V and J ends, which lost 6 bases and 0 bases, there was a span of 15 bases. The CDR3 consists of 16 residues. The CDR3 DNA follows: TGTGCCAGCAGTCGTAAGGGACTCCACTCTGGAAACACCATATATTTT. Protein: CASSRKGLHSGNTIYF.

The chain recombines TRBV30 with TRBJ1-2; TRBD1 might be the D (5 bases). The germline CDR1 and CDR2 sequences are GTSNPN and SVGIG (reference sequence). The length of the CDR3 is 14 residues. Trimming stripped 0 bases from V and 8 bases from J, with 16 bases between. The CDR3 is CAWSVIPGNYGYTF. The CDR3 region has the DNA TGTGCCTGGAGTGTAATCCCAGGGAATTACGGCTACACCTTC.

The genes are TRBV6-5 and TRBJ1-6; no reliable D call. CDR1 is MNHEY and CDR2 is SVGAGI in the germline V gene. The CDR3 spans 13 residues. Trimming took 2 bases from V and 8 from J, leaving 7 bases between them. CDR3 sequence reads: CASSYSQDSPLHF. The CDR3 nucleotides are TGTGCCAGCAGTTACAGCCAAGATTCACCCCTCCACTTT.

The rearrangement uses TRBV27 and TRBJ1-2, with 9 bases aligning to TRBD1. Germline CDR1 MNHEY, CDR2 SMNVEV (reference sequence). Trimming removed 7 bases from V and 8 bases from J; junction bases left unmatched: 23. The CDR3 is made up of 18 amino acids. CDR3 in DNA: TGTGCCAGCACGCTTGAGGCCGGGACAGGGAGGGGAACGGGGGGCTACACCTTC. It is translated as CASTLEAGTGRGTGGYTF.

The V call is TRBV28, the J call TRBJ2-5, with a tentative D call TRBD2 (5 bases). The CDR3 consists of 17 residues. CDR1 MDHEN and CDR2 SYDVKM come from the germline V gene. V gave up 4 bases and J gave up 0 bases, with 18 bases separating them. The CDR3 DNA follows: TGTGCCAGCAGTTCCCCCGGCGGGCCCGAGTACCAAGAGACCCAGTACTTC. The encoded protein is CASSSPGGPEYQETQYF.

The chain is built from TRBV4-3 and TRBJ2-2; D may be TRBD1 (5 bases). Trimming left V 0 bases short and J 4 bases short, with 12 bases between. CDR1 and CDR2 (germline): LGHNA, YSLEER. This CDR3 contains 16 residues. The CDR3 nucleotides read TGCGCCAGCAGCCAAGATTCTTATGGGGCCACCGGGGAGCTGTTTTTT. This sequence encodes CASSQDSYGATGELFF.

The chain has TRBV11-3 and TRBJ2-3, with 9 bases that match TRBD2. V was clipped by 2 bases and J by 2 bases; unmatched bases: 5. This CDR3 is 16 amino acids long. Germline V gives CDR1 SGHNT, CDR2 YENEEA. The CDR3 region is CASSLNAGGNTDTQYF. Here the CDR3 DNA reads TGTGCCAGCAGCTTAAACGCGGGGGGGAACACAGATACGCAGTATTTT. Combining the CDR3 with reference TRBV11-3 and TRBJ2-3 gives the whole variable domain EAGVVQSPRYKIIEKKQPVAFWCNPISGHNTLYWYLQNLGQGPELLIRYENEEAVDDSQLPKDRFSAERLKGVDSTLKIQPAELGDSAVYLCASSLNAGGNTDTQYFGPGTRLTVL.

This clone appeared a single time. This chain uses TRBV6-2 or TRBV6-3 with TRBJ2-7, with 7 bases matching TRBD1. CDR1 MNHEY and CDR2 SVGEGT come from the germline V gene. V lost 2 bases and J lost 7; bases outside the gene matches: 2. This CDR3 contains 12 residues. In DNA, the CDR3 is TGTGCCAGCAGTTACGCGACAGGGGAGCAGTACTTC. It specifies CASSYATGEQYF.

This clone came up a few times. The chain couples TRBV28 to TRBJ2-1; 10 bases are a match to TRBD2. With 7 bases clipped from V and 8 bases from J, the junction kept 11 bases outside the gene matches. CDR1 is MDHEN and CDR2 is SYDVKM in the germline V gene. The CDR3 length is 15 residues. The CDR3 DNA reads TGTGCCAGCAAGAAATCCAGCGGGAGGGCCTATGAGCAGTTCTTC. It encodes CASKKSSGRAYEQFF.

V is TRBV25-1 and J is TRBJ2-1; a possible D gene is TRBD2 (5 bases). CDR3 length: 16 residues. Looked up from germline, CDR1 is MGHDK and CDR2 is SYGVNS. The V end was cut by 3 bases, the J end by 0 bases, with 12 bases between. In DNA, the CDR3 is TGTGCCAGCAGTGAGTTCCGGGAAAGCTCCTACAATGAGCAGTTCTTC. Protein sequence: CASSEFRESSYNEQFF.

Note on this clone: Other DNA variants within this sample encode the same CDR3. The chain carries TRBV4-3 and TRBJ2-7; the D is unclear. This CDR3 is built from 14 residues. Between the trimmed V and J ends, which lost 0 bases and 4 bases, there was a span of 10 bases. CDR1 and CDR2 from the germline V gene are LGHNA and YSLEER. CDR3 sequence (DNA): TGCGCCAGCAGCCAAGACAGGTCTGCGTACGAGCAGTACTTC. This codes for CASSQDRSAYEQYF.

In its sample, this clone was seen once. This chain joins TRBV9 and TRBJ2-7; 7 bases map to TRBD1. Trimming took 4 bases from V and 5 from J; bases not matched to a gene: 9. CDR3 length: 14 amino acids. Germline V gives CDR1 SGDLS, CDR2 YYNGEE. CDR3 sequence: CASSFLGTDDEQYF. The CDR3 nucleotides read TGTGCCAGCAGCTTCCTGGGGACAGATGACGAGCAGTACTTC.

The chain couples TRBV5-1 to TRBJ2-5; 9 bases line up with TRBD2. The CDR3 spans 15 residues. Germline CDR1 and CDR2: SGHRS and YFSETQ. Trimming at V came to 3 bases and at J to 5 bases, leaving 8 bases not matched to a gene. The chain's CDR3 is CASSSGGLAIETQYF. Written as DNA, the CDR3 is TGCGCCAGCAGCTCGGGTGGACTAGCGATCGAGACCCAGTACTTC. The full variable domain, in which reference TRBV5-1 and TRBJ2-5 provide the parts outside the CDR3, is KAGVTQTPRYLIKTRGQQVTLSCSPISGHRSVSWYQQTPGQGLQFLFEYFSETQRNKGNFPGRFSGRQFSNSRSEMNVSTLELGDSALYLCASSSGGLAIETQYFGPGTRLLVL.

The V call is TRBV28, the J call TRBJ2-1; the D is unclear. This CDR3 contains 15 residues. V was clipped by 8 bases and J by 3 bases, with 17 bases between them. The germline V gene encodes CDR1 MDHEN and CDR2 SYDVKM. The CDR3, as DNA: TGTGCCAGCCATCCCTCCGGCAGACTCTACAATGAGCAGTTCTTC. It encodes CASHPSGRLYNEQFF.

This chain joins TRBV28 and TRBJ1-4; the match to TRBD1 covers 9 bases. The CDR3 loop spans 15 amino acids. With V trimmed by 6 bases and J by 4 bases, 6 bases remained unmatched. Germline V gene sequence: CDR1 MDHEN, CDR2 SYDVKM. The DNA of the CDR3 is TGTGCCAGCAGCCTCCCGGGACAGGGTAATGAAAAACTGTTTTTT. Amino acids: CASSLPGQGNEKLFF. Drawing the rest from reference TRBV28 and TRBJ1-4, the complete variable domain is DVKVTQSSRYLVKRTGEKVFLECVQDMDHENMFWYRQDPGLGLRLIYFSYDVKMKEKGDIPEGYSVSREKKERFSLILESASTNQTSMYLCASSLPGQGNEKLFFGSGTQLSVL.

V and J are TRBV27 and TRBJ1-2; 7 nucleotides match TRBD1. V gave up 4 bases and J gave up 5 bases; unmatched junction bases: 7. The CDR3 is 14 residues long. Germline V CDR1 and CDR2: MNHEY, SMNVEV (reference sequence). In nucleotides, the CDR3 is TGTGCCAGCAGTTCGGGACAGCTCCATTATGGCTACACCTTC. Its translation: CASSSGQLHYGYTF.

This chain uses TRBV5-6 with TRBJ1-1, with TRBD1 matching 9 bases. CDR1 and CDR2 (germline): SGHDT, YYEEEE. Trimming took 4 bases from V and 5 from J; bases not matched to a gene: 15. The CDR3 covers 17 residues. The CDR3 region is CASSLRPTGGAWTEAFF. The CDR3 nucleotides read TGTGCCAGCAGCCTACGCCCTACAGGGGGCGCGTGGACTGAAGCTTTCTTT.

In nucleotides, the CDR3 is TGTGCCAGCTGTCCGGGACAGGGCGATCAGCCCCAGCATTTT. Translated: CASCPGQGDQPQHF. This chain uses TRBV28 with TRBJ1-5; 9 positions match TRBD1. Germline V gene sequence: CDR1 MDHEN, CDR2 SYDVKM. The CDR3 spans 14 residues. The V and J ends lost 8 bases and 5 bases, in that order; junction bases with no gene match: 7.

This clone was observed once. The chain has TRBV15 and TRBJ2-1, with D possibly being TRBD2 (6 bases). The CDR3 runs 13 residues. Germline assignment: CDR1 LNHNV and CDR2 YYDKDF (reference sequence). Trimming took 0 bases from V and 10 from J, leaving 10 bases between them. The CDR3 nucleotides read TGTGCCACCAGCAGAGATGTCGGAGGGGAGCAGTTCTTC. Protein sequence: CATSRDVGGEQFF.

This sequence joins TRBV7-9 and TRBJ2-5; maybe TRBD2 (5 bases). The germline V gene has CDR1 SEHNR and CDR2 FQNEAQ (reference sequence). V lost 5 bases, J lost 5 bases, and 9 bases lay in between. The CDR3 is made up of 12 amino acids. CDR3 loop: CASSLGEETQYF. CDR3 in DNA: TGTGCCAGCAGCCTCGGGGAGGAGACCCAGTACTTC.

This clone was observed a handful of times. The same CDR3 is also encoded by other DNA sequences in this sample. The V call is TRBV7-2, the J call TRBJ1-1, with D unclear. With 4 bases removed from V and 1 base from J, the gap between germline ends came to 7 bases. Looked up from germline, CDR1 is SGHTA and CDR2 is FQGNSA. The CDR3 covers 13 residues. DNA for the CDR3: TGTGCCAGCAGCTCCCACAGGAACACTGAAGCTTTCTTT. Its translation is CASSSHRNTEAFF.

The chain links TRBV3-1 (or the pseudogene TRBV3-2) to TRBJ1-5, with a possible D match to TRBD1 (6 bases). The CDR3 length is 13 residues. Trimming took 4 bases from V and 5 from J, leaving 9 bases between them. CDR1 is LGHDT, CDR2 YNNKEL, per germline (reference sequence). The CDR3 here is CASSLNRDQPQHF. The CDR3 nucleotides are TGTGCCAGCAGCCTCAACAGGGATCAGCCCCAGCATTTT.

The CDR3 sequence: CASSQGETSGRANEQFF. CDR3 sequence (DNA): TGCGCCAGCAGCCAGGGGGAGACTAGCGGGAGGGCCAATGAGCAGTTCTTC. The V gene is TRBV4-3, the J gene TRBJ2-1; 14 bases fit TRBD2. Germline V gene sequence: CDR1 LGHNA, CDR2 YSLEER. Trimming cost V 3 bases and J 6 bases; bases outside gene matches: 7. The CDR3 runs 17 residues.

On this clone itself: At one of its ends the junction is not consistent with the germline gene, which may arise from a read error. The rearrangement uses TRBV7-7 and TRBJ2-1, with a weak D call TRBD1 (7 bases). The length of the CDR3 is 13 residues. The V gene's germline CDR1 is SSHAT and CDR2 FNYEAQ (reference sequence). In DNA form, the CDR3 reads TGTGCTAGCAGCCGCGGGACAGATCGTGAGCAGTTCTTC. Its translation is CASSRGTDREQFF.

The CDR3 protein is CASRVDRGKGYSPLHF. The CDR3, as DNA: TGTGCCAGCAGGGTCGACAGGGGTAAGGGTTATTCACCCCTCCACTTT. The genes are TRBV28 and TRBJ1-6, with 8 bases that match TRBD1. The CDR3 is 16 residues long. V was clipped by 6 bases and J by 8 bases; unmatched bases: 12. The germline gives CDR1 MDHEN, CDR2 SYDVKM.

This clone was recorded a few times. CDR3 in DNA: TGTGCCAGTAGAAGCCTACGAGACTATGGCTACACCTTC. It specifies CASRSLRDYGYTF. The chain carries TRBV19 and TRBJ1-2; no firm D call. CDR1 and CDR2 from the germline V gene are LNHDA and SQIVND (reference sequence). V lost 6 bases and J lost 3, with 11 bases in between. This CDR3 region has 13 residues.

This clone was seen more than once but under ten times. This chain joins TRBV7-2 and TRBJ1-1; D is perhaps TRBD1 (6 bases). The CDR3 contains 15 residues. V was cut by 1 base and J by 3 bases, with 12 bases left in between. From germline, CDR1 is SGHTA and CDR2 FQGNSA. The CDR3 loop reads CASSLVRGGDTEAFF. For the CDR3, the DNA is TGTGCCAGCAGCTTAGTGAGGGGGGGGGACACTGAAGCTTTCTTT.

This clone was picked up a small number of times. The gene calls are TRBV14 and TRBJ2-2; TRBD1 agrees at 7 bases. The trim removed 1 base at V and 5 bases at J, leaving 7 bases unmatched. Germline CDR1 and CDR2: SGHDN and FVKESK. This CDR3 spans 16 amino acids. This chain's CDR3 is CASSQGGTGVTGELFF. DNA for the CDR3: TGTGCCAGCAGCCAAGGAGGAACAGGGGTAACCGGGGAGCTGTTTTTT.

The chain uses TRBV6-2 or TRBV6-3 and TRBJ1-6, with D possibly TRBD1 on 5 matching bases. The CDR3 covers 13 residues. Germline CDR1 is MNHEY and CDR2 is SVGEGT. Between the trimmed V and J ends, which lost 2 bases and 9 bases, there was a span of 8 bases. Here the CDR3 DNA reads TGTGCCAGCAGTTACCCGGGGGTTTCACCCCTCCACTTT. Encoded protein: CASSYPGVSPLHF.

This clone was seen once. This chain joins TRBV30 and TRBJ2-5, with a possible D match to TRBD1 (5 bases). The CDR3 is 13 residues long. The ends were cut back, 3 bases at V and 1 base at J, with 9 bases in the middle. Looked up from germline, CDR1 is GTSNPN and CDR2 is SVGIG (reference sequence). For the CDR3, the DNA is TGTGCCTGGAGCGGGCAGGGCCAAGAGACCCAGTACTTC. Protein: CAWSGQGQETQYF.

Points on this clone: The junction differs from germline at one of its ends, possibly a read error. The J gene is TRBJ2-1, the V gene TRBV4-2; the match to TRBD1 covers 8 bases. Germline V gene lookup returns CDR1 LGHNA and CDR2 YNFKEQ. CDR3 length: 17 amino acids. The CDR3 region has the DNA TGTGCCAGCAGCCAAGCGGCGTGGCAGGGGGCCTATAATGAGCAGTTCTTC. As protein: CASSQAAWQGAYNEQFF.